Listed below are T cell receptor beta chains from one sample, sequenced in a study of blood T cell repertoires in COVID-19. The assay was immunoSEQ multiplex PCR, and TCRdb's table has in-frame clones only and misses some. The sample comprises around 130,000 clones, approximately 90% of which are singletons, and about 2% rests with the top ten. The material sequenced was peripheral blood. The receptors were sampled from a man between 65 and 85 years old with active COVID-19. Each CDR3 is given with its conserved first and last residue. The D gene is left open where the match is weak. A row's size may be missing; if present it is once, few, many or a size class.

>TRBD1|TRBV7-9|TRBJ1-1|.
CASSLGAGGDPEAFF
TGTGCCAGCAGCTTAGGGGCAGGGGGTGATCCCGAAGCTTTCTTT
>.|TRBV2|TRBJ2-6|.
CARGRGQEAGANVLTF
TGTGCCAGGGGGCGGGGGCAAGAGGCTGGGGCCAACGTCCTGACTTTC
>TRBD1|TRBV3-1/TRBV3-2|TRBJ2-5|.
CASSQDGQGARETQYF
TGTGCCAGCAGCCAAGATGGCCAGGGGGCTCGGGAGACCCAGTACTTC
>TRBD2|TRBV15|TRBJ2-5|.
CATSRDRGLAGGWETQYF
TGTGCCACCAGCAGAGATCGTGGACTAGCGGGAGGGTGGGAGACCCAGTACTTC
>.|TRBV7-2|TRBJ1-1|.
CASSFGLRGTEAFF
TGTGCCAGCAGCTTCGGGCTCCGGGGGACTGAAGCTTTCTTT
>.|TRBV19|TRBJ1-5|.
CASAGILSRQPQHF
TGTGCCAGTGCCGGGATCCTGTCACGGCAGCCCCAGCATTTT
>TRBD2|TRBV19|TRBJ2-2|.
CASSRLGGSGDTGELFF
TGTGCCAGTAGTCGCCTTGGGGGTAGCGGGGACACCGGGGAGCTGTTTTTT
>TRBD1|TRBV10-2|TRBJ1-4|once
CASSDPRLQGAWKLFF
TGCGCCAGCAGTGATCCCCGTCTCCAGGGGGCTTGGAAACTGTTTTTT
>.|TRBV5-1|TRBJ2-2|.
CASSLGQVNTGELFF
TGCGCCAGCAGCTTGGGCCAGGTGAACACCGGGGAGCTGTTTTTT
>TRBD1|TRBV7-6|TRBJ1-6|.
CASSLQGAANNSPLHF
TGTGCCAGCAGCTTACAGGGGGCGGCTAATAATTCACCCCTCCACTTT
>.|TRBV19|TRBJ1-5|once
CASSPTTGFQPQHF
TGTGCCAGTAGTCCGACGACAGGTTTTCAGCCCCAGCATTTT
>.|TRBV5-1|TRBJ1-1|once
CASSLSPSGGMNTEAFF
TGCGCCAGCAGCTTGTCCCCTTCCGGGGGTATGAACACTGAAGCTTTCTTT
>.|TRBV7-9|TRBJ1-4|.
CASSLDSVNEKLFF
TGTGCCAGCAGTCTCGACAGCGTTAATGAAAAACTGTTTTTT
>TRBD2|TRBV7-3|TRBJ2-1|.
CASSSRGAGGGNEQFF
TGTGCCAGCAGCTCCCGAGGGGCGGGAGGAGGTAATGAGCAGTTCTTC
>TRBD1|TRBV9|TRBJ1-2|.
CAGSVGGTGNPNYGYTF
TGTGCCGGCAGCGTAGGAGGGACAGGGAACCCTAACTATGGCTACACCTTC
>.|TRBV27|TRBJ2-7|.
CASSLIRGVVRYEQYF
TGTGCCAGCAGTCTAATCAGGGGCGTCGTGCGCTACGAGCAGTACTTC
>.|TRBV11-3|TRBJ2-1|many
CASGGRGGEQFF
TGTGCCAGCGGCGGTCGGGGAGGTGAGCAGTTCTTC
>.|TRBV11-2|TRBJ2-7|.
CASSLGQGSSYEQYF
TGTGCCAGCAGCTTAGGTCAGGGCTCCTCCTACGAGCAGTACTTC
>.|TRBV2|TRBJ1-2|.
CASTLTLNYGYTF
TGTGCCAGCACCCTGACACTTAACTATGGCTACACCTTC
>.|TRBV20-1|TRBJ2-7|.
CSARLSVEQYF
TGCAGTGCTAGACTTTCGGTCGAGCAGTACTTC
>TRBD1|TRBV19|TRBJ1-2|.
CATHRGQGNDGYTF
TGTGCCACCCACAGGGGACAGGGTAATGATGGCTACACCTTC
>TRBD1|TRBV7-8|TRBJ1-4|.
CASSGRGQAGEKLFF
TGTGCCAGCAGCGGCAGGGGGCAAGCGGGCGAAAAACTGTTTTTT
>.|TRBV2|TRBJ2-1|.
CASSVGNEQFF
TGTGCCAGCAGTGTCGGGAATGAGCAGTTCTTC
>TRBD2|TRBV5-8|TRBJ2-7|.
CASSLVGGSSYEQYF
TGTGCCAGCAGCTTGGTCGGCGGGAGCTCCTACGAGCAGTACTTC
>TRBD2|TRBV30|TRBJ2-1|.
CAWMEGRAGEQFF
TGTGCCTGGATGGAAGGGAGGGCCGGGGAGCAGTTCTTC
>TRBD2|TRBV7-2|TRBJ2-5|.
CASSLSGGTSGRQETQYF
TGTGCCAGCAGCCTCTCCGGCGGTACAAGCGGGAGGCAAGAGACCCAGTACTTC
>.|TRBV3-1/TRBV3-2|TRBJ2-7|.
CASSQPGYEQYF
TGTGCCAGCAGCCAACCAGGCTACGAGCAGTACTTC
>.|TRBV24-1|TRBJ2-3|once
CATSVPVGDTQYF
TGTGCCACCAGTGTACCGGTCGGAGATACGCAGTATTTT
>TRBD1|TRBV7-2|TRBJ2-7|.
CASSLDRGRSYEQYF
TGTGCCAGCAGCTTAGACAGGGGAAGGTCCTACGAGCAGTACTTC
>TRBD1|TRBV5-1|TRBJ1-1|.
CASSFTGDTEAFF
TGCGCCAGCAGCTTTACAGGGGACACTGAAGCTTTCTTT
>TRBD1|TRBV24-1|TRBJ1-1|.
CATSDSGGSFTEAFF
TGTGCCACCAGTGATTCAGGGGGTTCTTTCACTGAAGCTTTCTTT